This T cell receptor beta chain appears in the sequencing data of a study of beta chain features in type 1 diabetes. Study-wide points: TCRB CDR3s were moderately but significantly shorter in Type 1 diabetes patients in all four CD4+ subsets.

Concerning this clone itself: Antigen specificity is unknown.

The CDR3 consists of 13 residues. Looked up from germline, CDR1 is LNHDA and CDR2 is SQIVND (reference sequence). V lost 8 bases to trimming and J lost 3 bases, with 13 bases between them. It was via CD45RO/CCR7/CD25/CD127/CD95/CD27 that CD4+ naive, central memory, regulatory and stem cell-like memory cells were sorted. The study reverse transcribed the entire isolated RNA, so it sequenced expressed TCRB transcripts. The table came from immunoSEQ multiplex PCR; TCRdb's copy has only in-frame clones and leaves some out. The profile shows about 68,000 clones, about 50% of them singletons. The sequenced material came from central memory CD4+ T cells from blood. The rearrangement joins TRBV19 to TRBJ1-2; D remains ambiguous. The sequence derives from a young man with type 1 diabetes. The CDR3 spells CASSTSADYGYTF. CDR3 DNA sequence: TGTGCCAGTTCCACTTCGGCGGACTATGGCTACACCTTC. The full variable domain, in which reference TRBV19 and TRBJ1-2 provide the parts outside the CDR3, is DGGITQSPKYLFRKEGQNVTLSCEQNLNHDAMYWYRQDPGQGLRLIYYSQIVNDFQKGDIAEGYSVSREKKESFPLTVTSAQKNPTAFYLCASSTSADYGYTFGSGTRLTVV.